The clone carrying this TCR beta chain occurred many times. Antigen specificity is unknown. This specimen comes from a study of T-cell memory formation after mild COVID-19. The overall study: TCR clustering was largely donor specific.

Via MiXCR, TCRdb re-called the 5' RACE reads, giving one row per CDR3 protein. Counted here are just under 350,000 distinct CDR3 sequences, under 15% occurring once; the ten biggest clones make up 20% to 25%. General study results and limits: The authors did not confirm SARS-CoV-2 specificity of second-wave clones peaking day 37. Contracting CD8+ clones were enriched in EMRA, CD4+ mainly in CM and EM. Cross-reactive memory seemingly joined, as some responding clones were found in pre-infection memory.

CDR3 length: 12 amino acids. The chain carries TRBV21-1 and TRBJ1-1; whether TRBD1, the table's D call, matches the DNA was not checked. TRBV21-1 constitutes a pseudogene. The sample comprised PBMCs or a T cell subset sorted from them (not recorded which). This receptor was obtained from a man aged 18 to 35 who had mild COVID-19 (a few samples of this study predate the infection). Cell type and time point are not known. The CDR3 spells CASRTGSTEAFF. The DNA of the CDR3 is TGTGCCAGCAGGACAGGTAGCACTGAAGCTTTCTTT.